This is a list of T cell receptor beta chains from one sample in a study of patients and donors after allogeneic stem cell transplantation. TCRdb used MiXCR to reprocess the RT-PCR reads, holding one entry per CDR3 protein. The sample holds 84,000 or so distinct CDR3 sequences; roughly 52% are singletons and the top ten take 60% to 75%. The sample consisted of blood, either unsorted or a sorted T cell fraction (not recorded which). All receptors come from a human donor who was either an allogeneic HSCT recipient or a stem cell or donor lymphocyte infusion donor (not recorded which). It is not recorded whose cells these are; they may come from a transplant donor. Both conserved end residues are part of each CDR3.

J gene	V gene	CDR3 protein
TRBJ1-1	TRBV7-2	CASSLAPGKTEAFF
TRBJ1-1	TRBV19	CASSINSETFF
TRBJ1-2	TRBV25-1	CASSEFSGGQTGDYGYTF
TRBJ2-4	TRBV29-1	CSVRGNIQYF
TRBJ1-3	TRBV7-2	CASSLVVHSGNTIYF
TRBJ1-5	TRBV27	CASSPRPASNQPQHF
TRBJ1-1	TRBV28	CASNPGQGAKTEAFF
TRBJ2-5	TRBV7-9	CASSLSSMDTQYF
TRBJ1-2	TRBV12-3/TRBV12-4	CASISAGVLANYGYTF
TRBJ1-5	TRBV12-3/TRBV12-4	CASSPNHFGGGSNQPQHF
TRBJ2-5	TRBV7-2	CAESQASSETQYF
TRBJ2-5	TRBV2	CASIMDRGRETQYF
TRBJ2-3	TRBV29-1	CSVEVTGGGYTDTQYF
TRBJ1-2	TRBV7-2	CASSLAGNYGYTF
TRBJ1-3	TRBV5-6	CASSLGQGATGNTIYF
TRBJ1-2	TRBV27	CASSFDRDRNYGYTF
TRBJ1-5	TRBV4-1	CASSQEGINQPQHF
TRBJ2-3	TRBV4-3	CASSPTLGPDTQYF
TRBJ1-1	TRBV5-1	CASSLDGRQEAFF
TRBJ1-2	TRBV7-9	CASSFDRGPGYTF
TRBJ1-5	TRBV6-5	CASSYSNQPHNQPQHF
TRBJ1-4	TRBV20-1	CSATSGTATTNEKLFF
TRBJ1-1	TRBV5-6	CASSFEWGEAFF
TRBJ1-2	TRBV12-3/TRBV12-4	CASSLVRQGSIYGYTF
TRBJ1-6	TRBV2	CASSAQGGANNSPLHF
TRBJ1-6	TRBV6-5	CASSYSGPSFRRLSNSPLHF
TRBJ1-4	TRBV2	CASRAAGKLFF
TRBJ1-1	TRBV20-1	CSASPGNTEAFF